This T cell receptor beta chain was observed in a study of cytomegalovirus exposure and HLA in healthy donors. It was with 60 Vbeta and 13 Jbeta primers that the PCR ran. The protocol was immunoSEQ multiplex PCR, while the TCRdb copy is restricted to in-frame clones and leaves out a portion. The sample lists 130,000 to 150,000 clones, roughly 79% occurring once. V lost 0 bases, J lost 1 base, and 0 bases stayed unmatched. Germline CDR1 and CDR2: SGDLS and YYNGEE. The CDR3 length is 15 residues. The sequence was obtained from a woman aged 60-70 years in good health and CMV-seropositive. This chain joins TRBV9 and TRBJ2-2, with 7 bases aligning to TRBD2. Sequencing used PBMCs. The CDR3 nucleotides read TGTGCCAGCAGCGTAGGCGGGGGGAACACCGGGGAGCTGTTTTTT. The encoded protein is CASSVGGGNTGELFF.